A single sample is the source of the 2 T cell receptor beta chains below, sequenced in a study of blood T cell repertoires in COVID-19. Profiled with immunoSEQ multiplex PCR; TCRdb holds only in-frame clones, not every one. The sample lists roughly 57,000 clones, less than 85% occurring once. Sequenced material: peripheral blood. The receptors were gathered from a woman in her sixties or seventies with acute or convalescent COVID-19.

This chain uses TRBV16 with TRBJ2-2; 8 positions match TRBD1. This CDR3 is built from 16 residues. Unmatched junction bases numbered 8, after V lost 2 bases and J lost 6 bases. Germline CDR1 and CDR2: KGHSY and FQNENV. CDR3 DNA sequence: TGTGCCAGCAGCCAAAAACCGGGACAGGAGGCCGGGGAGCTGTTTTTT. Its protein is CASSQKPGQEAGELFF. Based on the CDR3 plus reference TRBV16 and TRBJ2-2, the full variable domain is GEEVAQTPKHLVRGEGQKAKLYCAPIKGHSYVFWYQQVLKNEFKFLISFQNENVFDETGMPKERFSAKCLPNSPCSLEIQATKLEDSAVYFCASSQKPGQEAGELFFGEGSRLTVL.

V and J are TRBV12-5 and TRBJ2-5, with D perhaps TRBD1 (6 bases). Germline V gives CDR1 LGHNT, CDR2 FRNRAP. This CDR3 region has 14 residues. With 5 bases removed from V and 2 bases from J, the gap between germline ends came to 12 bases. The CDR3 DNA sequence: TGTGCTAGTGGTACCCCGACAGGTCAAGAGACCCAGTACTTC. Translated, it gives CASGTPTGQETQYF.